Sequencing of this TCR beta chain was carried out in a study of OX40 agonist ivuxolimab in advanced cancers. Study-level background: Cancers in dose escalation were hepatocellular, melanoma, renal cell and head and neck. Of mixed ages from about 23 to 90 and averaging roughly 60 years, the group was over 80% male.

V lost 0 bases, J lost 0 bases, and 8 bases lay in between. This CDR3 is built from 15 residues. Germline CDR1 is SGDLS and CDR2 is YYNGEE. On cycle 4 day 1 and cycle 7 day 1, as well as at baseline, blood was sampled. Some clones are missing from TCRdb's copy, which holds only in-frame ones; the method was immunoSEQ multiplex PCR. The sample carries fewer than 20,000 clones, roughly 87% recorded once. This sequence originates from an adult with an advanced solid tumor such as melanoma, head and neck, liver or kidney cancer. The V call is TRBV9, the J call TRBJ2-3; D may match TRBD1 or TRBD2 (5 bases each). The specimen was CD4+ or CD8+ T cells sorted from blood, collected in a trial of the OX40 agonist ivuxolimab. In DNA, the CDR3 is TGTGCCAGCAGCGTAGGGGGGTCTAGCACAGATACGCAGTATTTT. As protein: CASSVGGSSTDTQYF.